The 4 T cell receptor beta chains reported below all come from one sample, sequenced in a study of shared clonotypes between healthy human individuals. Assay used: immunoSEQ multiplex PCR; TCRdb lists only in-frame clones, some missing. The data contain 2 million to 2.5 million clones, over 85% of them singletons. Sample: naive CD4+ T cells from PBMCs. Sample subset: CD45RA+ positively selected. These receptors were obtained from a man younger than 30 in good health. Some clones in this sample may be carry-over from other donors' samples.

This clone was observed a handful of times. This chain joins TRBV6-5 and TRBJ1-5; a weak D match, TRBD1 (6 bases). The CDR3 is 14 amino acids. Per germline, CDR1 MNHEY and CDR2 SVGAGI. Between the trimmed V and J ends, which lost 5 bases and 2 bases, there was a span of 10 bases. CDR3 in DNA: TGTGCCAGCAGTCTCGCAGGGGGCAATCAGCCCCAGCATTTT. Translation gives CASSLAGGNQPQHF.

This chain uses TRBV4-1 with TRBJ2-3, with TRBD2 matching 9 bases. CDR1 is MGHRA and CDR2 is YSYEKL in the germline V gene. Losses at the gene ends were 1 base for V and 4 bases for J; bases not matched to a gene: 15. This CDR3 is built from 19 residues. DNA of the CDR3: TGCGCCAGCAGCCAAGTAACGGTCCTAGGCGGGAGGGCCCCAGATACGCAGTATTTT. It codes for CASSQVTVLGGRAPDTQYF.

CDR3 DNA: TGTGCCAGCAGCCTCCCCGGACTAGCGGGAGGGCCTAAAACAGATACGCAGTATTTT. Translating it yields CASSLPGLAGGPKTDTQYF. V is TRBV5-4 and J is TRBJ2-3; 15 positions agree with TRBD2. CDR1 is SGHNT and CDR2 is YYREEE in the germline V gene (reference sequence). After removal of 4 bases from V and 3 bases from J, the junction contained 12 bases not matched to a gene. CDR3 length: 19 residues.

Only one count was recorded for this clone. The rearrangement uses TRBV7-9 and TRBJ2-1, with 8 bases fitting TRBD2. CDR3 size: 16 residues. Losses at the gene ends were 1 base for V and 4 bases for J; bases not matched to a gene: 6. Looked up from germline, CDR1 is SEHNR and CDR2 is FQNEAQ (reference sequence). CDR3 sequence (DNA): TGTGCCAGCAGCTTAGATAGGTCTAGCGGGTACAATGAGCAGTTCTTC. It is translated as CASSLDRSSGYNEQFF.